Each of the 31 T cell receptor beta chains below was sequenced from the same sample in a study of blood T cell repertoires in COVID-19. Produced via immunoSEQ multiplex PCR; TCRdb's table is partial and in-frame only. The profile shows over 150,000 clones, roughly 87% of them singletons. Material: peripheral blood. These receptors were obtained from a young man who had recovered from COVID-19.

The chain employs TRBV3-1 (or the pseudogene TRBV3-2) and TRBJ1-1; D uncertain. V was clipped by 4 bases and J by 4 bases, with 13 bases between them. The CDR3 is 14 amino acids. CDR1 is LGHDT and CDR2 is YNNKEL in the germline V gene (reference sequence). The CDR3 is CASSLTGRATEAFF. The CDR3 nucleotides read TGTGCCAGCAGCCTAACGGGGAGGGCCACTGAAGCTTTCTTT.

V usage is TRBV4-3 and J usage is TRBJ2-3; TRBD1 might be the D (7 bases). Trimming took 0 bases from V and 0 from J, leaving 22 bases between them. The length of the CDR3 is 20 residues. Germline V lookup: CDR1 LGHNA, CDR2 YSLEER. CDR3 DNA sequence: TGCGCCAGCAGCCAAGATACAGGGGACTGGAGTCCTTCTAGCACAGATACGCAGTATTTT. Protein: CASSQDTGDWSPSSTDTQYF.

This chain links TRBV5-4 with TRBJ2-7; 9 bases align to TRBD1. This CDR3 is 19 amino acids long. Per germline, CDR1 SGHNT and CDR2 YYREEE (reference sequence). With V trimmed by 2 bases and J by 2 bases, 17 bases remained unmatched. The CDR3 DNA sequence: TGTGCCAGCAGCTTCCACGGGACAGGGTTATGGGAGGGGACCTACGAGCAGTACTTC. Translating gives CASSFHGTGLWEGTYEQYF. The entire variable domain, with the rest obtained from reference TRBV5-4 and TRBJ2-7, is as follows: ETGVTQSPTHLIKTRGQQVTLRCSSQSGHNTVSWYQQALGQGPQFIFQYYREEENGRGNFPPRFSGLQFPNYSSELNVNALELDDSALYLCASSFHGTGLWEGTYEQYFGPGTRLTVT.

The J gene is TRBJ1-1, the V gene TRBV4-1; D is uncertain. The CDR3 is made up of 15 amino acids. CDR1 MGHRA and CDR2 YSYEKL come from the germline V gene. Between the trimmed V and J ends, which lost 4 bases and 0 bases, there was a span of 12 bases. The CDR3 bases are TGCGCCAGCAGCCCTCACCAGGTCATGAACACTGAAGCTTTCTTT. Translating gives CASSPHQVMNTEAFF.

The chain employs TRBV7-6 and TRBJ2-7, with D maybe TRBD1 (5 bases). V lost 2 bases and J 1 base, leaving 12 bases between the germline ends. Germline loops: CDR1 SGHVS, CDR2 FNYEAQ. CDR3 length equals 15 residues. The CDR3 reads CASSLFPRDSYEQYF. DNA for the CDR3: TGTGCCAGCAGCTTATTCCCCAGGGATTCCTACGAGCAGTACTTC. Combining the CDR3 with reference TRBV7-6 and TRBJ2-7 gives the whole variable domain GAGVSQSPRYKVTKRGQDVALRCDPISGHVSLYWYRQALGQGPEFLTYFNYEAQQDKSGLPNDRFSAERPEGSISTLTIQRTEQRDSAMYRCASSLFPRDSYEQYFGPGTRLTVT.

This chain uses TRBV6-5 with TRBJ1-4; no reliable D call. The length of the CDR3 is 14 residues. Germline V gene lookup returns CDR1 MNHEY and CDR2 SVGAGI. V was trimmed by 7 bases and J by 3 bases, leaving 12 bases between them. The CDR3 DNA reads TGTGCCAGCAACCCGGGAGACGCTAATGAAAAACTGTTTTTT. Amino acids: CASNPGDANEKLFF.

V is TRBV4-3 and J is TRBJ2-1; TRBD2 agrees at 10 bases. The J segment lost 0 bases and the V segment lost 1 base, leaving 6 bases of the junction unmatched. The CDR3 is 18 residues long. Germline CDR1 is LGHNA and CDR2 is YSLEER. The CDR3, as DNA: TGCGCCAGCAGCCAAGTTCGAGCGGGAGGGACCTCCTACAATGAGCAGTTCTTC. Amino acid sequence: CASSQVRAGGTSYNEQFF.

The chain recombines TRBV6-2 or TRBV6-3 with TRBJ2-2; D unclear. The V end lost 3 bases, the J end lost 7 bases, and 6 bases lay between the germline ends. The germline CDR1 and CDR2 sequences are MNHEY and SVGEGT. This CDR3 is built from 12 residues. The CDR3 protein is CASSYIGGELFF. In nucleotides, the CDR3 is TGTGCCAGCAGTTATATCGGCGGGGAGCTGTTTTTT.

This chain connects TRBV5-1 to TRBJ1-1; D is possibly TRBD1 (6 bases). The germline V gene has CDR1 SGHRS and CDR2 YFSETQ. V lost 3 bases to trimming and J lost 6 bases, with 9 bases between them. This CDR3 comprises 12 residues. The CDR3 nucleotides are TGCGCCAGCAGCTGGCAGGGGTCTGAAGCTTTCTTT. Encoded protein: CASSWQGSEAFF.

The chain has TRBV21-1 and TRBJ2-7; the D call TRBD1 from the table was never checked on the DNA. TRBV21-1 is described as a pseudogene. The CDR3 is made up of 17 amino acids. The CDR3 nucleotides read TGTGCCAGCAGCAAAGCGGTGGTTGGGCTACCAACCTACGAGCAGTACTTC. It is translated as CASSKAVVGLPTYEQYF.

The CDR3: CASSIASNEKLFF. CDR3 nucleotide sequence: TGTGCCAGTAGTATAGCCTCTAATGAAAAACTGTTTTTT. The chain recombines TRBV19 with TRBJ1-4; D gene ambiguous. Germline CDR1 LNHDA, CDR2 SQIVND (reference sequence). This CDR3 spans 13 amino acids. V was shortened by 1 base and J by 3 bases, with 3 bases between the two germline ends.

This clone was detected only once. The rearrangement joins TRBV2 to TRBJ2-5; D remains unclear. There are 12 residues in the CDR3. Germline loops: CDR1 SNHLY, CDR2 FYNNEI. V lost 5 bases and J 5 bases, leaving 9 bases between the germline ends. This CDR3 reads CASSLSGETQYF. The CDR3 DNA reads as TGTGCCAGCAGTTTGTCCGGGGAGACCCAGTACTTC.

The chain is built from TRBV10-2 and TRBJ2-7, with 13 bases identical to TRBD2. This CDR3 spans 18 amino acids. Unmatched junction bases numbered 12, after V lost 6 bases and J lost 1 base. In germline, CDR1 is WSHSY, CDR2 SAAADI. The CDR3, as DNA: TGCGCCAGCAGGGGACTAGCGGGGCCTACCGTCCCTTCCTACGAGCAGTACTTC. Translation: CASRGLAGPTVPSYEQYF.

The genes are TRBV4-3 and TRBJ2-7; no definite D call. This CDR3 is 10 amino acids long. The germline V gene has CDR1 LGHNA and CDR2 YSLEER. V dropped 4 bases and J dropped 4 bases, with 2 bases sitting between them. This chain's CDR3 is CASSPYEQYF. CDR3 nucleotides: TGCGCCAGCAGCCCATACGAGCAGTACTTC.

The CDR3 loop is CATRTDRGGSGANVLTF. CDR3 nucleotides: TGTGCCACCAGGACGGACAGGGGGGGCTCTGGGGCCAACGTCCTGACTTTC. This rearrangement joins TRBV24-1 to TRBJ2-6; the match to TRBD1 covers 10 bases. Unmatched junction bases numbered 5, after V lost 7 bases and J lost 0 bases. The CDR3 length is 17 residues. Germline V lookup: CDR1 KGHDR, CDR2 SFDVKD.

CDR3 in amino acids: CASSQDHGITYGYTF. DNA for the CDR3: TGCGCCAGCAGCCAAGACCACGGTATAACTTATGGCTACACCTTC. This chain joins TRBV4-3 and TRBJ1-2; no firm D call. Trimming took off 0 bases at V and 5 bases at J, with 13 bases between the two ends. The germline CDR1 and CDR2 sequences are LGHNA and YSLEER. The CDR3 extends over 15 amino acids.

V and J are TRBV28 and TRBJ1-2, with a weak D call TRBD1 (6 bases). This CDR3 region has 16 residues. Trimming left V 6 bases short and J 7 bases short, with 24 bases between. Per the germline V gene, CDR1 is MDHEN and CDR2 is SYDVKM. This CDR3 reads CASSLTTTGSVGGYTF. CDR3 coding DNA: TGTGCCAGCAGCCTTACCACGACAGGATCGGTGGGTGGCTACACCTTC.

The table lists this clone with a count of one. The chain recombines TRBV28 with TRBJ1-1; weak D call: TRBD1 (5 bases). From germline, CDR1 is MDHEN and CDR2 SYDVKM. The CDR3 is made up of 14 amino acids. V was pared by 2 bases and J by 4 bases, with 11 bases between. The DNA for the CDR3 is TGTGCCAGCAGTTTAACGGGGACTGGCACTGAAGCTTTCTTT. Its protein product is CASSLTGTGTEAFF. Supplemented by reference TRBV28 and TRBJ1-1, the full variable domain reads DVKVTQSSRYLVKRTGEKVFLECVQDMDHENMFWYRQDPGLGLRLIYFSYDVKMKEKGDIPEGYSVSREKKERFSLILESASTNQTSMYLCASSLTGTGTEAFFGQGTRLTVV.

The J gene is TRBJ1-5, the V gene TRBV11-2; 10 bases are a match to TRBD1. After removal of 1 base from V and 0 bases from J, the junction contained 9 bases not matched to a gene. This CDR3 is 19 amino acids long. From germline, CDR1 is SGHAT and CDR2 FQNNGV. In DNA, the CDR3 is TGTGCCAGCAGCTTAGGCTGGGACAGGGGAACAATTAGCAATCAGCCCCAGCATTTT. Translation gives CASSLGWDRGTISNQPQHF.

The chain links TRBV3-1 (or the pseudogene TRBV3-2) to TRBJ1-1; perhaps TRBD1 as D (5 bases). This CDR3 spans 14 amino acids. In germline, CDR1 is LGHDT, CDR2 YNNKEL (reference sequence). V was trimmed by 4 bases and J by 6 bases, leaving 15 bases between them. The CDR3, as DNA: TGTGCCAGCAGCCGTCACGGGGGAGCCCCTGAAGCTTTCTTT. It translates to CASSRHGGAPEAFF.

The rearrangement joins TRBV5-6 to TRBJ2-7, with 11 bases lining up with TRBD2. The CDR3 extends over 14 amino acids. Germline trimming cut 5 bases from V and 2 bases from J; bases unmatched to any gene: 3. From germline, CDR1 is SGHDT and CDR2 YYEEEE. This CDR3 reads CASRSTSGAYEQYF. In nucleotides, the CDR3 is TGTGCCAGCAGGTCGACTAGCGGGGCCTACGAGCAGTACTTC. Together with reference TRBV5-6 and TRBJ2-7, the CDR3 gives the full variable domain: DAGVTQSPTHLIKTRGQQVTLRCSPKSGHDTVSWYQQALGQGPQFIFQYYEEEERQRGNFPDRFSGHQFPNYSSELNVNALLLGDSALYLCASRSTSGAYEQYFGPGTRLTVT.

The chain joins TRBV6-1 to TRBJ1-1; a possible D gene is TRBD1 (6 bases). V dropped 6 bases and J dropped 8 bases, with 19 bases sitting between them. The CDR3 is made up of 14 amino acids. Germline lookup yields CDR1 MNHNS and CDR2 SASEGT. The CDR3 bases are TGTGCCAGCAGAGCCAACAGGGATGGAGGCGAAGCTTTCTTT. This codes for CASRANRDGGEAFF.

J is TRBJ1-1 and V is TRBV11-1; no clear D gene. Germline values: CDR1 SGHAT, CDR2 FQDESV (reference sequence). The CDR3 extends over 13 amino acids. Trimming took off 5 bases at V and 1 base at J, with 8 bases between the two ends. CDR3 residues: CASSPRGNTEAFF. The CDR3 DNA follows: TGTGCCAGCAGCCCCCGCGGGAACACTGAAGCTTTCTTT.

The rearrangement joins TRBV12-5 to TRBJ2-1; TRBD2 is a possible D gene (6 bases). The germline gives CDR1 LGHNT, CDR2 FRNRAP. The CDR3 is 13 amino acids. V shed 1 base and J shed 8 bases, with 9 bases lying between them. The CDR3 coding sequence is TGTGCTAGTGGTTTGGGACTAGTCTATGAGCAGTTCTTC. Residues: CASGLGLVYEQFF. The full variable domain, in which reference TRBV12-5 and TRBJ2-1 provide the parts outside the CDR3, is DARVTQTPRHKVTEMGQEVTMRCQPILGHNTVFWYRQTMMQGLELLAYFRNRAPLDDSGMPKDRFSAEMPDATLATLKIQPSEPRDSAVYFCASGLGLVYEQFFGPGTRLTVL.

The V and J genes are TRBV4-2 and TRBJ1-4; 9 bases are shared with TRBD1. Losses at the gene ends were 4 bases for V and 8 bases for J; bases not matched to a gene: 5. The CDR3 consists of 14 residues. The germline CDR1 and CDR2 sequences are LGHNA and YNFKEQ. CDR3 residues: CASSLGQGSEKLFF. In nucleotides, the CDR3 is TGTGCCAGCAGCCTGGGACAGGGTAGCGAAAAACTGTTTTTT.

The chain links TRBV18 to TRBJ1-5; tentatively, D is TRBD1 (5 bases). The CDR3 has 16 residues. V gave up 1 base and J gave up 3 bases, with 13 bases separating them. Germline CDR1 and CDR2: KGHSH and LQKENI. CDR3 sequence: CASSPRGTGYNQPQHF. CDR3 nucleotide sequence: TGTGCCAGCTCACCACGAGGGACTGGTTACAATCAGCCCCAGCATTTT.

This chain connects TRBV5-1 to TRBJ1-3; no clear D. Germline V CDR1 and CDR2: SGHRS, YFSETQ. Deletions cut 5 bases from V and 0 bases from J, with 9 bases between. This CDR3 has 14 residues. The CDR3 sequence: CASRRDDSGNTIYF. DNA for the CDR3: TGCGCCAGCAGGAGAGATGACTCTGGAAACACCATATATTTT. The whole variable domain, remainder taken from reference TRBV5-1 and TRBJ1-3, is KAGVTQTPRYLIKTRGQQVTLSCSPISGHRSVSWYQQTPGQGLQFLFEYFSETQRNKGNFPGRFSGRQFSNSRSEMNVSTLELGDSALYLCASRRDDSGNTIYFGEGSWLTVV.

The V call is TRBV7-9, the J call TRBJ1-6, with D possibly being TRBD1 (6 bases). V gave up 5 bases and J gave up 4 bases, with 9 bases separating them. This CDR3 contains 14 residues. The V gene's germline CDR1 is SEHNR and CDR2 FQNEAQ (reference sequence). The CDR3 reads CASSRTAYNSPLHF. The DNA for the CDR3 is TGTGCCAGCAGCCGGACAGCTTATAATTCACCCCTCCACTTT. Supplemented by reference TRBV7-9 and TRBJ1-6, the full variable domain reads DTGVSQNPRHKITKRGQNVTFRCDPISEHNRLYWYRQTLGQGPEFLTYFQNEAQLEKSRLLSDRFSAERPKGSFSTLEIQRTEQGDSAMYLCASSRTAYNSPLHFGNGTRLTVT.

V usage is TRBV11-3 and J usage is TRBJ2-3; 8 bases are shared with TRBD1. Germline CDR1 is SGHNT and CDR2 is YENEEA. Unmatched junction bases numbered 14, after V lost 5 bases and J lost 4 bases. The CDR3 is 17 residues long. The CDR3, as DNA: TGTGCCAGCAGCCCCGGGACAGGCGCCGAGTCGGCAGATACGCAGTATTTT. It specifies CASSPGTGAESADTQYF.

The V gene is TRBV18, the J gene TRBJ2-7, with D maybe TRBD1 (6 bases). CDR3 size: 14 residues. Germline V gene data show CDR1 as KGHSH and CDR2 as LQKENI. Trimming cost V 3 bases and J 4 bases, with 13 bases left between them. CDR3 sequence (DNA): TGTGCCAGCTCACCCGGGACATCTTTTTACGAGCAGTACTTC. Its translation is CASSPGTSFYEQYF.

V usage is TRBV5-6 and J usage is TRBJ2-7, with D possibly TRBD2 on 6 matching bases. V lost 0 bases and J 12 bases, leaving 10 bases between the germline ends. The CDR3 contains 11 residues. CDR1 and CDR2 from the germline V gene are SGHDT and YYEEEE. The CDR3 nucleotides are TGTGCCAGCAGCTTGGGGAGGGACTCGTACTTC. This gives the protein CASSLGRDSYF. The variable domain in full, with the rest retrieved from reference TRBV5-6 and TRBJ2-7, is DAGVTQSPTHLIKTRGQQVTLRCSPKSGHDTVSWYQQALGQGPQFIFQYYEEEERQRGNFPDRFSGHQFPNYSSELNVNALLLGDSALYLCASSLGRDSYFGPGTRLTVT.